Following are 21 T cell receptor beta chains from one sample sequenced in a study of identical twins. TCRdb called the 5' RACE reads again in MiXCR, with one record for every CDR3 protein. Among about 900,000 distinct CDR3 sequences listed, about 12% were seen once. The sample was also linked to a second study, of yellow fever vaccine responses in identical twins.

The source material was PBMCs. Receptor source: a woman younger than 35 in good health.

This clonotype was counted at least ten times. The chain carries TRBV12-3 or TRBV12-4 and TRBJ2-2; 8 nucleotides match TRBD2. The CDR3 is 15 amino acids. The V segment lost 1 base and the J segment 4 bases; nucleotides outside the gene matches: 2. CDR3: CASSLGTSPTGELFF. The CDR3 region has the DNA TGTGCCAGCAGTTTAGGGACTAGCCCCACCGGGGAGCTGTTTTTT.

The chain joins TRBV7-2 to TRBJ2-1; TRBD2 is a possible D gene (6 bases). The CDR3 consists of 13 residues. V was shortened by 3 bases and J by 13 bases, with 16 bases between the two germline ends. CDR1 and CDR2 (germline): SGHTA, FQGNSA. The CDR3 DNA follows: TGTGCCAGCAGCTTCGGACTAACCCAGGCCCAGTTCTTC. Its protein product is CASSFGLTQAQFF.

This clonotype was counted between two and nine times. The chain is built from TRBV12-3 or TRBV12-4 and TRBJ2-5; no clear D. The CDR3 consists of 13 residues. V was trimmed by 3 bases and J by 3 bases, leaving 8 bases between them. The CDR3 sequence: CASSFIGEETQYF. In DNA, the CDR3 is TGTGCCAGCAGTTTTATTGGCGAAGAGACCCAGTACTTC.

V gene TRBV6-1 combines with J gene TRBJ2-1, with a possible D match to TRBD2 (5 bases). V was clipped by 7 bases and J by 8 bases, with 15 bases between them. This CDR3 is 13 amino acids long. The germline CDR1 and CDR2 sequences are MNHNS and SASEGT. The CDR3 is CASTQAVSDEQFF. The CDR3 DNA follows: TGTGCCAGCACCCAAGCAGTTAGCGATGAGCAGTTCTTC.

The CDR3 coding sequence is TGTGCCAGCAGTGAATATGAGACAGGGAACTACGAGCAGTACTTC. This codes for CASSEYETGNYEQYF. The rearrangement uses TRBV25-1 and TRBJ2-7; 7 bases fit TRBD1. This CDR3 region has 15 residues. Germline assignment: CDR1 MGHDK and CDR2 SYGVNS. V shed 0 bases, J shed 3 bases, and the junction held 5 bases outside the gene matches.

The genes are TRBV5-1 and TRBJ2-7; TRBD1 aligns across 8 bases. The V and J ends lost 1 base and 4 bases, in that order; junction bases with no gene match: 7. Germline CDR1 and CDR2: SGHRS and YFSETQ. CDR3 length: 15 residues. CDR3 in DNA: TGCGCCAGCAGCTTGCGGACAGGGCTTAGTTACGAGCAGTACTTC. This codes for CASSLRTGLSYEQYF.

As to this clonotype: No conserved phenylalanine or tryptophan is present at the end of the CDR3, so a read error is the likely explanation. The chain has TRBV7-2 and TRBJ2-2, with 10 bases fitting TRBD2. V trimming: 7 bases; J trimming: 1 base; junction bases outside the gene matches: 3. Germline lookup yields CDR1 SGHTA and CDR2 FQGNSA. The CDR3 loop spans 15 amino acids. The CDR3 spells CASTRTSGNTGELFL. The CDR3 DNA reads TGTGCCAGCACAAGGACTAGCGGGAACACCGGGGAGCTGTTTCTT.

The gene calls are TRBV2 and TRBJ1-5; TRBD1 is a possible D gene (5 bases). Deletions cut 5 bases from V and 2 bases from J, with 13 bases between. Per the germline V gene, CDR1 is SNHLY and CDR2 is FYNNEI. This CDR3 has 15 residues. The CDR3 spells CASSTGREGNQPQHF. CDR3 coding DNA: TGTGCCAGCAGTACGGGCAGGGAGGGCAATCAGCCCCAGCATTTT.

V usage is TRBV28 and J usage is TRBJ1-1; 7 bases fit TRBD1. J lost 1 base, V lost 5 bases, and 10 bases had no gene match. CDR3 length equals 16 residues. Germline assignment: CDR1 MDHEN and CDR2 SYDVKM. DNA for the CDR3: TGTGCCAGCAGTCCTCACCCGGGACAGCCGAACACTGAAGCTTTCTTT. Amino acid sequence: CASSPHPGQPNTEAFF. Variable domain in full (rest from reference TRBV28 and TRBJ1-1): DVKVTQSSRYLVKRTGEKVFLECVQDMDHENMFWYRQDPGLGLRLIYFSYDVKMKEKGDIPEGYSVSREKKERFSLILESASTNQTSMYLCASSPHPGQPNTEAFFGQGTRLTVV.

This clonotype showed up many times. The CDR3 loop reads CASSSGTPSYNEQFF. In nucleotides, the CDR3 is TGCGCCAGCAGCTCGGGAACCCCCTCCTACAATGAGCAGTTCTTC. This chain connects TRBV5-1 to TRBJ2-1, with D perhaps matching TRBD2 (5 bases). Germline V gene sequence: CDR1 SGHRS, CDR2 YFSETQ. The V end lost 3 bases, the J end lost 0 bases, and 10 bases lay between the germline ends. The CDR3 consists of 15 residues. Supplemented by reference TRBV5-1 and TRBJ2-1, the full variable domain reads KAGVTQTPRYLIKTRGQQVTLSCSPISGHRSVSWYQQTPGQGLQFLFEYFSETQRNKGNFPGRFSGRQFSNSRSEMNVSTLELGDSALYLCASSSGTPSYNEQFFGPGTRLTVL.

The genes are TRBV29-1 and TRBJ2-3; D is perhaps TRBD1 (6 bases). V lost 2 bases to trimming and J lost 6 bases, with 18 bases between them. Germline lookup yields CDR1 SQVTM and CDR2 ANQGSEA. The length of the CDR3 is 15 residues. The CDR3 DNA reads TGCAGCGTTGAATTGGGACAAAATGGGTGGGATACGCAGTATTTT. Translation: CSVELGQNGWDTQYF.

The genes are TRBV27 and TRBJ2-2; 8 nucleotides agree with TRBD2. The CDR3 loop spans 17 amino acids. The J segment lost 5 bases and the V segment lost 7 bases, leaving 15 bases of the junction unmatched. Germline-derived CDR1 and CDR2 are MNHEY and SMNVEV (reference sequence). Written as DNA, the CDR3 is TGTGCCAGCACTAAACGGGAGGGACCGGGAGGGACCGGGGAGCTGTTTTTT. This encodes CASTKREGPGGTGELFF.

This CDR3 is CASSLDFGRTSGSVRTGELFF. CDR3 nucleotides: TGTGCCAGCAGCTTGGACTTTGGGAGGACTAGCGGGAGTGTTCGAACCGGGGAGCTGTTTTTT. The chain joins TRBV5-4 to TRBJ2-2; 13 bases map to TRBD2. This CDR3 is 21 amino acids long. The germline V gene encodes CDR1 SGHNT and CDR2 YYREEE (reference sequence). V dropped 0 bases and J dropped 5; count of bases not matched to a gene: 16.

V gene TRBV7-9 combines with J gene TRBJ2-3, with D hard to call. The germline CDR1 and CDR2 sequences are SEHNR and FQNEAQ (reference sequence). This CDR3 contains 15 residues. V lost 8 bases and J lost 6, with 21 bases in between. CDR3 in amino acids: CASLLSKVAVDTQYF. In DNA, the CDR3 is TGTGCCAGCCTCTTAAGCAAGGTAGCCGTGGATACGCAGTATTTT.

This clonotype was observed a handful of times. The rearrangement uses TRBV9 and TRBJ2-1; 8 bases map to TRBD2. This CDR3 is built from 17 residues. V lost 0 bases, J lost 3 bases, and 8 bases stayed unmatched. Germline lookup yields CDR1 SGDLS and CDR2 YYNGEE. The CDR3 spells CASSVGGAGVGYNEQFF. The CDR3 DNA is TGTGCCAGCAGCGTAGGTGGAGCGGGGGTCGGCTACAATGAGCAGTTCTTC.

In its sample, this clonotype was seen a few times. The genes are TRBV9 and TRBJ1-6; D is uncertain. The V end lost 4 bases, the J end lost 7 bases, and 15 bases lay between the germline ends. The length of the CDR3 is 15 residues. Germline loops: CDR1 SGDLS, CDR2 YYNGEE. This CDR3 reads CASSTLPGPNSPLHF. CDR3 sequence (DNA): TGTGCCAGCAGCACTCTTCCAGGACCCAATTCACCCCTCCACTTT.

This chain connects TRBV12-3 or TRBV12-4 to TRBJ2-7; TRBD2 might be the D (5 bases). The CDR3 runs to 14 residues. Trimming cost V 6 bases and J 5 bases, with 17 bases left between them. For the CDR3, the DNA is TGTGCCAGCAGCAGCCAGTCTAGCATCCACGAGCAGTACTTC. Amino acids: CASSSQSSIHEQYF.

This clonotype was seen only a few times. V usage is TRBV20-1 and J usage is TRBJ2-7; tentatively, D is TRBD1 or TRBD2 (6 bases each). The germline gives CDR1 DFQATT, CDR2 SNEGSKA (reference sequence). Trimming pared 1 base from V and 0 bases from J, leaving 22 bases between. The CDR3 runs to 18 residues. This CDR3 reads CSARGGLAPYGASYEQYF. DNA for the CDR3: TGCAGTGCTAGAGGGGGGCTAGCGCCCTATGGGGCCTCCTACGAGCAGTACTTC.

At least ten counts were recorded for this clonotype. The chain links TRBV29-1 to TRBJ2-2; D perhaps matches TRBD1 (5 bases). The CDR3 spans 13 residues. V was cut by 6 bases and J by 5 bases, with 13 bases left in between. Germline CDR1 SQVTM, CDR2 ANQGSEA. The chain's CDR3 is CSVGVILTGELFF. For the CDR3, the DNA is TGCAGCGTAGGGGTGATTCTAACCGGGGAGCTGTTTTTT.

This chain links TRBV7-8 with TRBJ1-1; 8 bases line up with TRBD1. The trim removed 1 base at V and 5 bases at J, leaving 15 bases unmatched. There are 18 residues in the CDR3. Germline loops: CDR1 SGHVS, CDR2 FQNEAQ. CDR3 sequence (DNA): TGTGCCAGCAGCTTAGATGTTAGGCCAGGGGGCCGTGGTACTGAAGCTTTCTTT. Its translation is CASSLDVRPGGRGTEAFF.

This clonotype has a handful of counts. The rearrangement uses TRBV10-3 and TRBJ1-5; weak D call: TRBD1 (5 bases). Trimming stripped 0 bases from V and 9 bases from J, with 9 bases between. This CDR3 has 13 residues. Germline V lookup: CDR1 ENHRY, CDR2 SYGVKD. CDR3 bases: TGTGCCATCAGTGAGTCGAGTGGGGGGCCCCAGCATTTT. It is translated as CAISESSGGPQHF.